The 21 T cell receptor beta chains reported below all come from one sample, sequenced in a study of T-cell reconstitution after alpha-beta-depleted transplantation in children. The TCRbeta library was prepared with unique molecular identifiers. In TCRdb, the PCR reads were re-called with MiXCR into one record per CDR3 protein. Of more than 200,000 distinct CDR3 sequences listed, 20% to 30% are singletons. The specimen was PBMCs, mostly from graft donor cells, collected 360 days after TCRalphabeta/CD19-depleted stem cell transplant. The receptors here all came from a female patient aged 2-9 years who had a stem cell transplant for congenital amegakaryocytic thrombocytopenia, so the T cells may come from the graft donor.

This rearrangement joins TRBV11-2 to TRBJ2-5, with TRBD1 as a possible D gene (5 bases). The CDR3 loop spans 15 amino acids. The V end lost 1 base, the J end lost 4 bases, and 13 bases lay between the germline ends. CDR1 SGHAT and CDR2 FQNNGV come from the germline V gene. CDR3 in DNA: TGTGCCAGCAGCTTAGGCCTGACAGAATCAGAGACCCAGTACTTC. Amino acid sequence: CASSLGLTESETQYF.

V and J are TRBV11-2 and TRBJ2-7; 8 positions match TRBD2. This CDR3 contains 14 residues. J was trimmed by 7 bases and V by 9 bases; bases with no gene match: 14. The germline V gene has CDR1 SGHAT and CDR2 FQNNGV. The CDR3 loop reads CASSQKRVAGEQYF. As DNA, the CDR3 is TGTGCCAGTTCCCAAAAACGGGTAGCGGGGGAGCAGTACTTC.

This CDR3 is CASSPTQGIHEQFF. The CDR3 nucleotides read TGTGCCAGCAGCCCCACGCAGGGGATCCATGAGCAGTTCTTC. The J gene is TRBJ2-1, the V gene TRBV7-9, with D possibly TRBD1 on 6 matching bases. The CDR3 extends over 14 amino acids. V lost 5 bases to trimming and J lost 8 bases, with 16 bases between them. Germline V gene data show CDR1 as SEHNR and CDR2 as FQNEAQ (reference sequence).

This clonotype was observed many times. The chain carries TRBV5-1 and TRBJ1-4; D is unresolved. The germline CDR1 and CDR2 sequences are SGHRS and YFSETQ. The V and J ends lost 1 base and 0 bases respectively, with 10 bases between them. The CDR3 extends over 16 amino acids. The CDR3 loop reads CASSLYVQATNEKLFF. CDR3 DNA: TGCGCCAGCAGCTTGTACGTCCAGGCAACTAATGAAAAACTGTTTTTT.

Written as DNA, the CDR3 is TGTGCCAGCAGTGATTGGACTAGGAGCTCCTACGAGCAGTACTTC. It is translated as CASSDWTRSSYEQYF. The chain joins TRBV2 to TRBJ2-7; TRBD2 matches at 7 bases. Germline CDR1 is SNHLY and CDR2 is FYNNEI. The CDR3 totals 15 residues. Germline trimming cut 3 bases from V and 0 bases from J; bases unmatched to any gene: 5.

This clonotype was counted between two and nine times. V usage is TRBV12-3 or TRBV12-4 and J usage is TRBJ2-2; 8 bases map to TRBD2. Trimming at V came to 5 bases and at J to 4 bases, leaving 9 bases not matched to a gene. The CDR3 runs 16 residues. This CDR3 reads CASSPLRGGVTGELFF. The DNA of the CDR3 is TGTGCCAGCAGTCCCCTCCGGGGGGGCGTCACCGGGGAGCTGTTTTTT.

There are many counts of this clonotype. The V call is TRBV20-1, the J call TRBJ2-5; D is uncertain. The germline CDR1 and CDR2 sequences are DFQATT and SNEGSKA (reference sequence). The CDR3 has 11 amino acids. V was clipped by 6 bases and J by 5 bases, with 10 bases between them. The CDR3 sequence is CSATLTETQYF. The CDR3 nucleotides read TGCAGTGCCACTCTCACGGAGACCCAGTACTTC.

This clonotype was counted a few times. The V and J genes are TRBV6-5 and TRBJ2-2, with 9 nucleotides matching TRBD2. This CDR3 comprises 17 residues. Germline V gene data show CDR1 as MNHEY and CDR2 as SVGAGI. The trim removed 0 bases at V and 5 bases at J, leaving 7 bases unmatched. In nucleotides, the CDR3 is TGTGCCAGCAGTTACTCGCGGGGGGGACTGTGGACCGGGGAGCTGTTTTTT. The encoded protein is CASSYSRGGLWTGELFF.

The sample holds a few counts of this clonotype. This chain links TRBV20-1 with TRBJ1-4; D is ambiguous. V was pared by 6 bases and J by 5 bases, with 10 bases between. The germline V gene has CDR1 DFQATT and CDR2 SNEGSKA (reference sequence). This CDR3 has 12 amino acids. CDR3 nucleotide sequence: TGCAGTGCAGAACACGGGAATGAAAAACTGTTTTTT. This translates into CSAEHGNEKLFF.

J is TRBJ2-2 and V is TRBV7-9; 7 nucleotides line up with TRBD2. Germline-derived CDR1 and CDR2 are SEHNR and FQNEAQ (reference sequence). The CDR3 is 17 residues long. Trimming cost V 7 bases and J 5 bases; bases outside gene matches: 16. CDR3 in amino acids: CASTKRGGLIPTGELFF. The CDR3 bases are TGTGCCAGCACTAAGCGGGGTGGATTAATACCAACCGGGGAGCTGTTTTTT.

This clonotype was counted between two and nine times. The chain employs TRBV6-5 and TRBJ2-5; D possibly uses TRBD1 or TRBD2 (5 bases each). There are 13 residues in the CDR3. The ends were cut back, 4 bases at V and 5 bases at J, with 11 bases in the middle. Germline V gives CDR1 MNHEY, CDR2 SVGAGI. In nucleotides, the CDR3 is TGTGCCAGCAGTTTCGACTGGGGGGAGACCCAGTACTTC. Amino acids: CASSFDWGETQYF.

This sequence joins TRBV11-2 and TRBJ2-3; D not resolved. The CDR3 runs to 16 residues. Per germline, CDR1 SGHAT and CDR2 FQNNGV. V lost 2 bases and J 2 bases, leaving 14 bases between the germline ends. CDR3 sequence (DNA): TGTGCCAGCAGCTTATTACCGCCTCTTTACACAGATACGCAGTATTTT. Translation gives CASSLLPPLYTDTQYF. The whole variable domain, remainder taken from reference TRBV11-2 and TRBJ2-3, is EAGVAQSPRYKIIEKRQSVAFWCNPISGHATLYWYQQILGQGPKLLIQFQNNGVVDDSQLPKDRFSAERLKGVDSTLKIQPAKLEDSAVYLCASSLLPPLYTDTQYFGPGTRLTVL.

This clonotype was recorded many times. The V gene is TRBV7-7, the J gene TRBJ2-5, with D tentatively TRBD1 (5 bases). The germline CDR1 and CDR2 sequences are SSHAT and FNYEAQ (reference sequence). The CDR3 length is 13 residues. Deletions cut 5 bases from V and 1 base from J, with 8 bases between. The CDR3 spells CASSPDIQETQYF. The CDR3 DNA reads TGTGCCAGCAGCCCGGACATCCAAGAGACCCAGTACTTC.

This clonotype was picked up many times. CDR3 coding DNA: TGTGCCAGCAGGAACCCCCAGACAGGGCTGACTGAAGCTTTCTTT. It translates to CASRNPQTGLTEAFF. This sequence joins TRBV6-6 and TRBJ1-1; 7 bases fit TRBD1. The V and J ends lost 6 bases and 5 bases, in that order; junction bases with no gene match: 12. This CDR3 has 15 amino acids. The germline gives CDR1 MNHNY, CDR2 SVGAGI (reference sequence).

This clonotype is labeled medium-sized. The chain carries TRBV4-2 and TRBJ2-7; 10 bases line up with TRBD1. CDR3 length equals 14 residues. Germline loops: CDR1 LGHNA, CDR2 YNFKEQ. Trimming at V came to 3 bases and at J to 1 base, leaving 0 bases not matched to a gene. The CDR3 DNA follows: TGTGCCAGCAGCCAGGGACAGGGGTCCTACGAGCAGTACTTC. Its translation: CASSQGQGSYEQYF.

The CDR3 bases are TGCGCCAGCAGCTACTCCACTCGGGGACTGAGGAACCAAGAGACCCAGTACTTC. Residues: CASSYSTRGLRNQETQYF. The chain combines TRBV5-1 with TRBJ2-5; possibly TRBD2 for D (6 bases). The length of the CDR3 is 18 residues. Germline CDR1 SGHRS, CDR2 YFSETQ. Deletions cut 3 bases from V and 0 bases from J, with 21 bases between.

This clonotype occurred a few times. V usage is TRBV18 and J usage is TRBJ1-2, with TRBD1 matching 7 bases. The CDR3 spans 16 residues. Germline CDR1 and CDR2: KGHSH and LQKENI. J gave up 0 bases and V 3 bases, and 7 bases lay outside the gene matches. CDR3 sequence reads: CASSPLSGQSNYGYTF. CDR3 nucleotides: TGTGCCAGCTCACCGCTTTCGGGACAGTCTAACTATGGCTACACCTTC.

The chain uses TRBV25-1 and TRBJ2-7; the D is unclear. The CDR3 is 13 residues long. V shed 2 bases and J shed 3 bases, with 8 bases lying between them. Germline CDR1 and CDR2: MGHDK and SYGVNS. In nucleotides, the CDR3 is TGTGCCAGCAGTGAAGATGAAGTCTACGAGCAGTACTTC. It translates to CASSEDEVYEQYF.

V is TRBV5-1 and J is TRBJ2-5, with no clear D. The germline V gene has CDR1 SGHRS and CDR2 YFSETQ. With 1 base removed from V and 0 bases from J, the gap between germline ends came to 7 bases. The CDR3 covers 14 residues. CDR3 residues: CASSLSGNQETQYF. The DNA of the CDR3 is TGCGCCAGCAGCTTGAGTGGTAACCAAGAGACCCAGTACTTC.

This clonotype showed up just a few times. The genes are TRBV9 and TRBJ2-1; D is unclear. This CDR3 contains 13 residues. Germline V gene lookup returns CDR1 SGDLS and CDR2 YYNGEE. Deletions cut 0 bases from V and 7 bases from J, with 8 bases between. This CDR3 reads CASSVVPSNEQFF. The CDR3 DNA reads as TGTGCCAGCAGCGTAGTTCCATCTAATGAGCAGTTCTTC.

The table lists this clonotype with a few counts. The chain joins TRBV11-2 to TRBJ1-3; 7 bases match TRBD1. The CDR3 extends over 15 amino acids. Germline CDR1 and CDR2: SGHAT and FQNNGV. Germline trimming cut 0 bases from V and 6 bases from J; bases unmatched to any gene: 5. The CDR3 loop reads CASSLDGTGVNTIYF. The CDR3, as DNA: TGTGCCAGCAGCTTAGATGGAACAGGGGTAAACACCATATATTTT.